What follows is one T cell receptor beta chain and its context. This sample is part of a study of cytomegalovirus exposure and HLA in healthy donors. The PCR made use of 60 Vbeta and 13 Jbeta primers. Clones were sequenced by immunoSEQ multiplex PCR, and TCRdb holds only the in-frame ones, with some missing. The sample lists about 92,000 clones; 70% to 90% were seen once. Specimen: PBMCs. The receptor was isolated from a woman younger than 30 in good health and CMV-seropositive.

The CDR3: CASGPPGADTEAFF. The CDR3 nucleotides read TGTGCCAGCGGACCCCCAGGGGCCGACACTGAAGCTTTCTTT. The rearrangement joins TRBV28 to TRBJ1-1, with TRBD1 as a possible D gene (6 bases). Germline assignment: CDR1 MDHEN and CDR2 SYDVKM. V dropped 8 bases and J dropped 3 bases, with 16 bases sitting between them. The CDR3 loop spans 14 amino acids.